This T cell receptor (beta chain) is drawn from a study of PD-1 blockade in mismatch repair-deficient tumors. Study context: Patients had eleven to twelve mismatch repair-deficient cancer types, all previously treated and progressing. General study results and limits: Tumor-resident clones, often undetectable pretreatment in blood, expanded then contracted after pembrolizumab.

The assay was immunoSEQ multiplex PCR, and TCRdb's table has in-frame clones only and misses some. The data show some 51,000 clones, roughly 80% seen once. This CDR3 is built from 15 residues. V was pared by 2 bases and J by 1 base, with 9 bases between. CDR1 is WSHSY, CDR2 SAAADI, per germline. Comments on this clone: What it recognizes is unknown.

PCR or immunohistochemistry showed mismatch repair deficiency in every enrolled patient. The TCR-sequenced patients were three responders to pembrolizumab. The clonotype was recovered from an adult with mismatch repair-deficient cancer. The sequencing here drew on peripheral blood, taken approximately 20 weeks after starting pembrolizumab. This rearrangement joins TRBV10-2 to TRBJ2-1; maybe TRBD2 (6 bases). In DNA form, the CDR3 reads TGCGCCAGCAGTGAGCTGAGCGGGTCCTACAATGAGCAGTTCTTC. This gives the protein CASSELSGSYNEQFF.